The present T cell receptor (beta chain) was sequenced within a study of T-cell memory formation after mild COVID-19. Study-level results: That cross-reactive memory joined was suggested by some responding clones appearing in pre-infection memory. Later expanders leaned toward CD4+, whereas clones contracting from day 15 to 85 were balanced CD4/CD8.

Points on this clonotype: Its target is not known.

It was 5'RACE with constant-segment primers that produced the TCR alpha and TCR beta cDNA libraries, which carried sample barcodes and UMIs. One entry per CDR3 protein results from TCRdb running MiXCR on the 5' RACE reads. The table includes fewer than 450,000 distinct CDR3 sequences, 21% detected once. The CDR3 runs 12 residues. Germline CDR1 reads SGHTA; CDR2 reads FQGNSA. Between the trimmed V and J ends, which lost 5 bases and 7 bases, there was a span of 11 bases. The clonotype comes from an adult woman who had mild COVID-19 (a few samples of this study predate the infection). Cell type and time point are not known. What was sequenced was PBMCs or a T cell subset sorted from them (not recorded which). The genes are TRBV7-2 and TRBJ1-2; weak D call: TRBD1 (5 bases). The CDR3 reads CASSAQVPGYTF. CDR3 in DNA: TGTGCCAGCAGCGCACAGGTTCCTGGCTACACCTTC.